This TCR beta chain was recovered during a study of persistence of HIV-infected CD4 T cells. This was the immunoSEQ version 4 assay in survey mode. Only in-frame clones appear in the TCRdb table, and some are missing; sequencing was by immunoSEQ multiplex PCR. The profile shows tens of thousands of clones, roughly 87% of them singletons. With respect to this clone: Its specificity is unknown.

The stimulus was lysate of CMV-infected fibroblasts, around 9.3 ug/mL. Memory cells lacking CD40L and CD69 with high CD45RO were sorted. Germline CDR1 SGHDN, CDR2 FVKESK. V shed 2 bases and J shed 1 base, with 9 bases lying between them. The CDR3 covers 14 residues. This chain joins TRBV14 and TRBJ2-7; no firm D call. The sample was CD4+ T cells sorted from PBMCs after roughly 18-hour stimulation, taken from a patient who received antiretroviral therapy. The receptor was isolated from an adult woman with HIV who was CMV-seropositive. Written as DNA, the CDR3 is TGTGCCAGCAGCCAATACAGTGTTTCCTACGAGCAGTACTTC. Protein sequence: CASSQYSVSYEQYF.